This T cell receptor beta chain was found in a study of T cells in women clearing cervical HPV infection. About the research overall: Case blood was drawn when the lesion was first found; control blood after infection became undetectable.

Study-wide results and limits: CIN3+ cases had significantly higher TCR repertoire richness than controls, but evenness did not differ. Controls had more TRBV6-7 (approximately 0.16%) than cases (roughly 0.11%).

Generated by immunoSEQ multiplex PCR, the TCRdb table keeps only in-frame clones and is missing some. This sample's clone table lists about 48,000 clones. Note on this clone: Its antigen is not known. The read terminates 3 residues ahead of where the CDR3 ends, so the germline J gene completes it.

Dot-blot hybridization genotyped cervical HPV amplified with MY09/MY11 PCR. Germline V gene data show CDR1 as SEHNR and CDR2 as FQNEAQ (reference sequence). V was clipped by 2 bases and J by 5 bases; unmatched bases: 0. The CDR3 runs to 13 residues. This chain links TRBV7-9 with TRBJ1-5, with TRBD1 matching over 7 bases. The sequence came from a woman between 18 and 70 years old with a cervical HPV16 infection that either progressed to CIN3+ or cleared (not recorded which). The sequenced material came from blood buffy coat. The CDR3 sequence: CASSLTGDQPQHF. The DNA read from the CDR3 is TGTGCCAGCAGCTTAACAGGGGATCAGCCC.